A single sample is the source of the 2 T cell receptor beta chains below, sequenced in a study of early T cells in non-severe SARS-CoV-2 infection. TCRdb independently ran MiXCR on the 5' RACE reads; one entry per CDR3 protein. The profile shows roughly 60,000 distinct CDR3 sequences, around 12% of them singletons. Material for sequencing was whole blood. The receptors come from an adult who was a healthcare worker with PCR-confirmed SARS-CoV-2 infection or an uninfected control (not recorded which).

This clonotype has a count of ten or more. The genes are TRBV4-2 and TRBJ2-7, with no clear D. This CDR3 comprises 13 residues. V was clipped by 0 bases and J by 4 bases, with 7 bases between them. Germline CDR1 reads LGHNA; CDR2 reads YNFKEQ. The CDR3 bases are TGTGCCAGCAGCCAAGATGATCAGTACGAGCAGTACTTC. Translating it yields CASSQDDQYEQYF.

This clonotype occurred many times. This rearrangement joins TRBV24-1 to TRBJ1-5; D is undetermined. This CDR3 has 16 residues. CDR1 is KGHDR, CDR2 SFDVKD, per germline. V was cut by 4 bases and J by 3 bases, with 15 bases left in between. CDR3 DNA sequence: TGTGCCACCAGTGACCCCAACGACGGCGTCAATCAGCCCCAGCATTTT. This translates into CATSDPNDGVNQPQHF.